This T cell receptor beta chain originates from a study of neurological immune-mediated disorders (dated by TCRdb to about 2019). The study in broad terms: Using UMI-based sequencing, the study compared peripheral blood TCR-beta repertoires from patients with HTLV-I-associated myelopathy (HAM/TSP), patients with multiple sclerosis, and healthy controls. Alongside PBMC samples, the set of around 99 TCR-beta libraries contained longitudinal samples, technical triplicates, and paired CD4+ and CD8+ T-cell subsets that had been sorted. The cohort was made up of 60 to 75 subjects, consisting of around 14 HAM/TSP patients, about 35 multiple sclerosis patients and 20 healthy controls. Longitudinal HAM/TSP donors and healthy donors each had 3 time-points at intervals of about 3-40 months.

cDNA was synthesized by template-switch 5'RACE using a primer with a 10-nucleotide random unique molecular identifier that tagged each TCR transcript. Over 180 million TCR-beta sequences, covering 15-18 subjects, were produced in each sequencing run. Total RNA was extracted with the RNeasy kit. Using the KAPA Real-time Library Amplification kit, TCR-beta VDJ regions were amplified with primers for the TCR constant region and the 5'RACE anchor. A first PCR added sample indexes and Illumina adaptors, and a second PCR then raised library yield. After Ampure bead purification, the roughly 650 bp TCR product was size-selected on a 2% E-gel SizeSelection system. Before pooling, library quality was assessed on a Bioanalyzer, concentration was determined with Qubit, and library quantification was performed with the Kapa Library Quantification kit. An Illumina HiSeq 2500 sequenced the libraries paired-end 2 x 150 bp. To increase sequence diversity, roughly 24-32% phiX was spiked into each library pool. Turning to the authors' computational methods: The UMI-based MiGEC pipeline processed quality-filtered reads and removed over 75% of raw TCR sequences during error correction. VDJ genes were aligned to IMGT germline references, and clonotypes were defined by unique CDR3 amino acid sequence plus V-J genes. Clonal expansion, Shannon diversity and CDR3 relatedness were evaluated with VDJtools (CalcPairwiseDistances, ClusterSamples), while phylogenetic trees were built in CLCbio workbench. A clone was classed as expanded if it had 8 or more unique UMIs, a cutoff based on coefficient-of-variation modelling across technical triplicates. The public sequencing data were trimmed at Q25 with fastp and processed into clonotypes with MiXCR by TCRdb, which kept only in-frame beta chains. Under each unique CDR3 protein, matching rows form one entry showing the most common genes and DNA. The V and J calls shown here were made by TCRdb, not taken from the authors' results. The sample table lists under 130,000 distinct CDR3 sequences, 9.5% to 14% of them with a count of one. The ten largest clones add up to about 3.1% of the sample.

This clonotype was observed at least ten times. Its antigen has not been determined. No base-level quality is on record; no much larger clone is a single base apart. The time point label corresponds to: longitudinal time-point 3. For unsorted PBMC libraries, 2 million PBMCs were used after storage in RNAlater at -80 degrees C until RNA extraction. Peripheral blood was subjected to Ficoll-Hypaque density gradient centrifugation to isolate PBMCs, which were then cryopreserved in liquid nitrogen. Study-wide findings and limitations: No identical CDR3 amino acid sequences were shared among expanded clones across subjects, suggesting private TCR-beta repertoires in all groups. TCR clonal expansion was highest in HAM/TSP patients and lowest in MS patients, with MS patients falling below even healthy controls.

CDR1 and CDR2, looked up from the germline V gene, are SGDLS and YYNGEE. Measured from the cysteine to the phenylalanine, the CDR3 is 13 residues long. The only DNA kept is the CDR3, 39 bases in frame from the first base. V drops 0 bases and J drops 5 bases, leaving 9 bases in between. The V and J segments used are TRBV9 and TRBJ2-7; a tentative D match to TRBD2 spans 6 bases. Sequenced material: PBMCs. The receptor's source is a female donor with HTLV-1-associated myelopathy (HAM/TSP). For the CDR3, the sequence is CASSVDGGDEQYF. The nucleotide sequence reads as follows: TGTGCCAGCAGCGTAGATGGAGGGGACGAGCAGTACTTC.